These 12 T cell receptor beta chains were all obtained from the same sample, sequenced in a study of vaccination and CD4 T cells after COVID-19. Treatment specified: approximately 9-day PBMC culture with coronavirus spike peptide pools or control peptides (ViraFEST assay). With the Oncomine TCR Beta short-read assay, DNA from cultured CD4+ T cells was sequenced. TCRdb recomputed calls from the PCR reads with MiXCR, one row per CDR3 protein. The table shows under 25,000 distinct CDR3 sequences, with approximately 50% occurring only once. These receptors have no identified antigens. Specimen: cultured CD4+ T cells from blood. The receptor source for this set is a human donor with COVID-19.

On this clonotype itself: No conserved phenylalanine or tryptophan is present at the end of the CDR3, so a read error is the likely explanation. The CDR3 reads CSARDRRQGGQPQHL. CDR3 bases: TGCAGTGCTAGAGATCGGAGGCAGGGAGGGCAGCCCCAGCATTTA. The chain is built from TRBV20-1 and TRBJ1-5; D is perhaps TRBD1 (5 bases). V was trimmed by 0 bases and J by 7 bases, leaving 16 bases between them. CDR1 DFQATT and CDR2 SNEGSKA come from the germline V gene (reference sequence). The length of the CDR3 is 15 residues.

This clonotype has only a few counts. The chain carries TRBV28 and TRBJ1-5, with TRBD1 matching over 9 bases. This CDR3 has 17 residues. V shed 6 bases, J shed 4 bases, and the junction held 13 bases outside the gene matches. Per germline, CDR1 MDHEN and CDR2 SYDVKM. CDR3 DNA: TGTGCCAGCAGAGTCTCCGGGACAGGGCGATTTAATCAGCCCCAGCATTTT. Translating gives CASRVSGTGRFNQPQHF.

The chain employs TRBV6-2 or TRBV6-3 and TRBJ1-1, with D perhaps TRBD1 (5 bases). The CDR3 has 15 amino acids. Germline V gene data show CDR1 as MNHEY and CDR2 as SVGEGT. Between the trimmed V and J ends, which lost 2 bases and 0 bases, there was a span of 10 bases. The CDR3 spells CASSYGRGMNTEAFF. DNA for the CDR3: TGTGCCAGCAGTTACGGCCGGGGCATGAACACTGAAGCTTTCTTT.

On this clonotype itself: Relative to the germline gene, one junction end is altered; a read error may explain this. The chain recombines TRBV6-5 with TRBJ2-5; either TRBD1 or TRBD2 may fit D (5 bases each). Germline V gives CDR1 MNHEY, CDR2 SVGAGI. This CDR3 is built from 16 residues. CDR3 DNA sequence: TGTGCCAGTAGTTTGGCCGGGACGGGATTACGGGAGACCCAGTACTTC. It translates to CASSLAGTGLRETQYF.

This chain joins TRBV28 and TRBJ2-7; D not resolved. Germline assignment: CDR1 MDHEN and CDR2 SYDVKM. V lost 11 bases and J lost 4, with 6 bases in between. The length of the CDR3 is 9 residues. This CDR3 reads CAPRYEQYF. DNA for the CDR3: TGTGCCCCCAGGTACGAGCAGTACTTC. Filled out from reference TRBV28 and TRBJ2-7, the complete variable domain reads DVKVTQSSRYLVKRTGEKVFLECVQDMDHENMFWYRQDPGLGLRLIYFSYDVKMKEKGDIPEGYSVSREKKERFSLILESASTNQTSMYLCAPRYEQYFGPGTRLTVT.

Only one count was recorded for this clonotype. A junction boundary mismatches the germline segment, possibly from a read error. The J gene is TRBJ2-5, the V gene TRBV7-3; TRBD2 matches at 15 bases. The CDR3 has 18 amino acids. CDR1 and CDR2 from the germline V gene are SGHTA and FQGTGA. This chain's CDR3 is CASSLTKAGLAGGETQYF. The CDR3 region has the DNA TGTGCCAGCAGCCTAACAAAAGCCGGACTAGCGGGGGGGGAGACCCAGTACTTC.

V is TRBV30 and J is TRBJ1-2; D is possibly TRBD1 (6 bases). V dropped 3 bases and J dropped 7 bases, with 12 bases sitting between them. CDR3 size: 12 residues. Germline CDR1 is GTSNPN and CDR2 is SVGIG (reference sequence). CDR3 coding DNA: TGTGCCTGGAGCGGGGGGGGCTCTGGCTACACCTTC. Protein: CAWSGGGSGYTF.

V is TRBV23-1 and J is TRBJ2-5; D perhaps matches TRBD2 (5 bases). TRBV23-1 is filed as an ORF, its function uncertain. The CDR3 sequence is 12 residues long. V was pared by 1 base and J by 5 bases, with 5 bases between. The CDR3 DNA sequence: TGCGCCAGCAGTCAATGCGGGGAGACCCAGTACTTC. This sequence encodes CASSQCGETQYF.

This clonotype was seen once. Here the CDR3 reads CSASRLKSYEQYF. The CDR3 DNA sequence: TGCAGTGCTAGTCGTCTTAAAAGCTACGAGCAGTACTTC. The chain has TRBV20-1 and TRBJ2-7; D remains ambiguous. V lost 3 bases to trimming and J lost 3 bases, with 12 bases between them. Germline V CDR1 and CDR2: DFQATT, SNEGSKA (reference sequence). The CDR3 totals 13 residues.

This clonotype appeared a few times. The chain links TRBV6-2 or TRBV6-3 to TRBJ1-6, with a possible D match to TRBD1 (5 bases). The CDR3 consists of 14 residues. CDR1 MNHEY and CDR2 SVGEGT come from the germline V gene. Between the trimmed V and J ends, which lost 2 bases and 10 bases, there was a span of 12 bases. CDR3 region: CASSYPGQLSPLHF. The CDR3, as DNA: TGTGCCAGCAGTTACCCAGGACAACTCTCACCCCTCCACTTT.

The rearrangement links TRBV11-3 to TRBJ2-3; 10 bases map to TRBD2. Germline V gene sequence: CDR1 SGHNT, CDR2 YENEEA. The V and J ends lost 4 bases and 2 bases, in that order; junction bases with no gene match: 12. CDR3 length: 18 amino acids. The CDR3 spells CASSSGLAVDIFTDTQYF. CDR3 coding DNA: TGTGCCAGCAGCTCTGGACTAGCGGTAGATATATTCACAGATACGCAGTATTTT. The variable domain in full, completed from reference TRBV11-3 and TRBJ2-3, reads EAGVVQSPRYKIIEKKQPVAFWCNPISGHNTLYWYLQNLGQGPELLIRYENEEAVDDSQLPKDRFSAERLKGVDSTLKIQPAELGDSAVYLCASSSGLAVDIFTDTQYFGPGTRLTVL.

This clonotype was recorded a few times. The CDR3 nucleotides are TGTGCCAGCAGGTTGGGACAGACTATCTACGAGCAGTACTTC. Translating it yields CASRLGQTIYEQYF. The chain uses TRBV6-1 and TRBJ2-7, with TRBD1 matching 7 bases. Germline loops: CDR1 MNHNS, CDR2 SASEGT. CDR3 length: 14 amino acids. Trimming removed 6 bases from V and 3 bases from J; junction bases left unmatched: 8.